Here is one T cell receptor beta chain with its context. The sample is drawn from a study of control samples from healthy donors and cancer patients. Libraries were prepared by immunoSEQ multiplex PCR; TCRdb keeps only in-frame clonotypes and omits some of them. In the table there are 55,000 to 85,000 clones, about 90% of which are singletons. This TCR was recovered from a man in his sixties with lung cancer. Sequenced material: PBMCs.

For the CDR3, the DNA is TGTGCCAGCCGACAGGGAACTCGCGGCTACACCTTC. Its translation is CASRQGTRGYTF. This rearrangement joins TRBV9 to TRBJ1-2; TRBD1 agrees at 7 bases. CDR1 is SGDLS, CDR2 YYNGEE, per germline. V shed 7 bases, J shed 8 bases, and the junction held 8 bases outside the gene matches. CDR3 length equals 12 residues.